This is a list of T cell receptor beta chains from one sample in a study of cytomegalovirus exposure and HLA in healthy donors. Generated by immunoSEQ multiplex PCR, the TCRdb table keeps only in-frame clones and is missing some. The sample has about 78,000 clones; roughly 80% are singletons. The specimen was PBMCs. These receptors were collected from a man aged 50 to 60 in good health and CMV-seropositive. Both conserved end residues are part of each CDR3. Fields, in order: V gene, J gene, clone size, D gene, CDR3 protein, CDR3 DNA. D genes are given only for firm matches. Expanded clones are given a class, and other clones once, few, many or no size at all.

V gene: TRBV12-5; J gene: TRBJ2-1; clone size: once; D gene: TRBD2; CDR3 protein: CASGLPTSGSYSYNEQFF; CDR3 DNA: TGTGCTAGTGGTTTACCGACTAGCGGGAGTTACTCCTACAATGAGCAGTTCTTC
V gene: TRBV4-1; J gene: TRBJ2-2; clone size: -; D gene: TRBD2; CDR3 protein: CASSASGSNNGELFF; CDR3 DNA: TGCGCCAGCAGTGCTAGCGGGAGTAATAACGGGGAGCTGTTTTTT
V gene: TRBV5-1; J gene: TRBJ2-5; clone size: -; D gene: TRBD1; CDR3 protein: CASRIPLGQEETQYF; CDR3 DNA: TGCGCCAGCAGAATACCGCTGGGACAGGAAGAGACCCAGTACTTC
V gene: TRBV9; J gene: TRBJ1-2; clone size: -; D gene: -; CDR3 protein: CASTADLAGYGYTF; CDR3 DNA: TGTGCCAGCACCGCGGATCTAGCCGGCTATGGCTACACCTTC
V gene: TRBV2; J gene: TRBJ1-1; clone size: -; D gene: -; CDR3 protein: CASSDRQAMNTEAFF; CDR3 DNA: TGTGCCAGCAGTGATCGACAGGCGATGAACACTGAAGCTTTCTTT
V gene: TRBV10-3; J gene: TRBJ1-1; clone size: -; D gene: -; CDR3 protein: CAITQNRDSKAFF; CDR3 DNA: TGTGCCATCACTCAAAACAGGGATTCAAAAGCTTTCTTT
V gene: TRBV25-1; J gene: TRBJ2-6; clone size: -; D gene: -; CDR3 protein: CASSERRPSGANGLTF; CDR3 DNA: TGTGCCAGCAGTGAACGACGACCCTCTGGGGCCAACGGCCTGACTTTC
V gene: TRBV6-5; J gene: TRBJ2-1; clone size: -; D gene: -; CDR3 protein: CASSYSRIPGPNEQFF; CDR3 DNA: TGTGCCAGCAGTTACTCGAGGATCCCTGGTCCTAATGAGCAGTTCTTC
V gene: TRBV10-3; J gene: TRBJ1-2; clone size: -; D gene: -; CDR3 protein: CAISAQGSTYGYTF; CDR3 DNA: TGTGCCATCAGTGCCCAGGGGAGTACCTATGGCTACACCTTC
V gene: TRBV7-3; J gene: TRBJ2-1; clone size: few; D gene: TRBD2; CDR3 protein: CASSLNPRGSGGNEQFF; CDR3 DNA: TGTGCCAGCAGCTTAAACCCTCGGGGTAGCGGGGGGAATGAGCAGTTCTTC
V gene: TRBV6-6; J gene: TRBJ1-1; clone size: -; D gene: -; CDR3 protein: CASLRPGGAGTEAFF; CDR3 DNA: TGTGCCAGCCTCCGCCCGGGGGGCGCAGGTACTGAAGCTTTCTTT
V gene: TRBV27; J gene: TRBJ1-4; clone size: few; D gene: -; CDR3 protein: CASTPSYRSTNEKLFF; CDR3 DNA: TGTGCCAGCACCCCATCTTACAGATCCACTAATGAAAAACTGTTTTTT
V gene: TRBV10-2; J gene: TRBJ2-7; clone size: -; D gene: TRBD2; CDR3 protein: CASSGGGGQYF; CDR3 DNA: TGCGCCAGCAGCGGTGGGGGGGGGCAGTACTTC
V gene: TRBV5-1; J gene: TRBJ2-1; clone size: -; D gene: -; CDR3 protein: CASTLGEAFGEQFF; CDR3 DNA: TGCGCCAGCACCTTAGGGGAGGCCTTTGGAGAGCAGTTCTTC
V gene: TRBV7-9; J gene: TRBJ2-3; clone size: -; D gene: -; CDR3 protein: CSSSPLVGTDTQYF; CDR3 DNA: TGTTCCAGCAGCCCCCTAGTGGGCACAGATACGCAGTATTTT
V gene: TRBV6-1; J gene: TRBJ1-1; clone size: few; D gene: TRBD1; CDR3 protein: CASRSDGTAEAFF; CDR3 DNA: TGTGCCAGCAGATCCGATGGGACAGCGGAAGCTTTCTTT
V gene: TRBV2; J gene: TRBJ2-5; clone size: once; D gene: TRBD2; CDR3 protein: CASRGGAGGETQYF; CDR3 DNA: TGTGCCAGCAGAGGAGGAGCGGGGGGTGAGACCCAGTACTTC
V gene: TRBV7-9; J gene: TRBJ1-1; clone size: -; D gene: -; CDR3 protein: CASSSQGSGSEAFF; CDR3 DNA: TGTGCCAGCAGCTCACAGGGATCGGGCTCTGAAGCTTTCTTT
V gene: TRBV27; J gene: TRBJ2-3; clone size: -; D gene: TRBD2; CDR3 protein: CASSPVAGGPTDTQYF; CDR3 DNA: TGTGCCAGCAGTCCGGTAGCGGGAGGGCCCACAGATACGCAGTATTTT
V gene: TRBV2; J gene: TRBJ2-3; clone size: -; D gene: -; CDR3 protein: CASRRVSGGTDTQYF; CDR3 DNA: TGTGCCAGCAGGAGGGTTAGCGGAGGGACAGATACGCAGTATTTT
V gene: TRBV5-1; J gene: TRBJ1-1; clone size: -; D gene: TRBD1; CDR3 protein: CASSWLTGRTEAFF; CDR3 DNA: TGCGCCAGCAGCTGGCTGACAGGGAGGACTGAAGCTTTCTTT
V gene: TRBV18; J gene: TRBJ1-6; clone size: once; D gene: -; CDR3 protein: CASSPPINNSPLHF; CDR3 DNA: TGTGCCAGCTCACCGCCTATCAATAATTCACCCCTCCACTTT
V gene: TRBV5-1; J gene: TRBJ2-7; clone size: -; D gene: -; CDR3 protein: CASRPTTITYEQYF; CDR3 DNA: TGCGCCAGCCGTCCGACAACCATAACCTACGAGCAGTACTTC
V gene: TRBV5-4; J gene: TRBJ2-7; clone size: -; D gene: -; CDR3 protein: CASSLSENTYGQYF; CDR3 DNA: TGTGCCAGCAGCTTGTCGGAGAATACCTACGGGCAGTACTTC
V gene: TRBV7-9; J gene: TRBJ1-1; clone size: -; D gene: -; CDR3 protein: CASSRVRQENTEAFF; CDR3 DNA: TGTGCCAGCAGCCGGGTCCGGCAAGAGAACACTGAAGCTTTCTTT
V gene: TRBV19; J gene: TRBJ2-3; clone size: -; D gene: TRBD1; CDR3 protein: CASSSWTGAADTQYF; CDR3 DNA: TGTGCCAGTAGTTCCTGGACAGGGGCGGCAGATACGCAGTATTTT
V gene: TRBV25-1; J gene: TRBJ1-2; clone size: -; D gene: -; CDR3 protein: CASSEIQGGYGYTF; CDR3 DNA: TGTGCCAGCAGTGAAATACAGGGCGGCTATGGCTACACCTTC
V gene: TRBV25-1; J gene: TRBJ1-4; clone size: -; D gene: -; CDR3 protein: CASSEIRSGQANEKLFF; CDR3 DNA: TGTGCCAGCAGTGAAATAAGGTCGGGACAAGCTAATGAAAAACTGTTTTTT
V gene: TRBV19; J gene: TRBJ1-5; clone size: -; D gene: -; CDR3 protein: CASSSGNSNQPQHF; CDR3 DNA: TGTGCCAGTAGTTCGGGGAATAGCAATCAGCCCCAGCATTTT
V gene: TRBV7-2; J gene: TRBJ2-5; clone size: few; D gene: -; CDR3 protein: CASSLKGLRTQYF; CDR3 DNA: TGTGCCAGCAGCTTAAAAGGACTACGGACCCAGTACTTC
V gene: TRBV19; J gene: TRBJ1-2; clone size: -; D gene: -; CDR3 protein: CASSIAPGGGFGYTF; CDR3 DNA: TGTGCCAGTAGTATTGCCCCTGGGGGGGGCTTTGGCTACACCTTC